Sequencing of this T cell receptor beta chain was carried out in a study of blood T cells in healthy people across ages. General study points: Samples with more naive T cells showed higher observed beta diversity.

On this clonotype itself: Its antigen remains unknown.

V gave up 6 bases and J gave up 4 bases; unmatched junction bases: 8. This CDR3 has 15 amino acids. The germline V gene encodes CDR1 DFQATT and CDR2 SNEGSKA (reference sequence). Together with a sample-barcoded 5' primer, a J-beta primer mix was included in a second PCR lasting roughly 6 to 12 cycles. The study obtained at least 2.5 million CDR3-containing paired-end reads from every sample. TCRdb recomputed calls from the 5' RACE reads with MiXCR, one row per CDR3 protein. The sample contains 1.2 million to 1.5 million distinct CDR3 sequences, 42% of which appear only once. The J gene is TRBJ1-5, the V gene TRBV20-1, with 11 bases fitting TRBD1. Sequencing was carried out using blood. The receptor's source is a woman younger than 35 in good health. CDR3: CSAAAGTGGNQPQHF. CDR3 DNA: TGCAGTGCCGCGGCCGGGACAGGGGGGAATCAGCCCCAGCATTTT.